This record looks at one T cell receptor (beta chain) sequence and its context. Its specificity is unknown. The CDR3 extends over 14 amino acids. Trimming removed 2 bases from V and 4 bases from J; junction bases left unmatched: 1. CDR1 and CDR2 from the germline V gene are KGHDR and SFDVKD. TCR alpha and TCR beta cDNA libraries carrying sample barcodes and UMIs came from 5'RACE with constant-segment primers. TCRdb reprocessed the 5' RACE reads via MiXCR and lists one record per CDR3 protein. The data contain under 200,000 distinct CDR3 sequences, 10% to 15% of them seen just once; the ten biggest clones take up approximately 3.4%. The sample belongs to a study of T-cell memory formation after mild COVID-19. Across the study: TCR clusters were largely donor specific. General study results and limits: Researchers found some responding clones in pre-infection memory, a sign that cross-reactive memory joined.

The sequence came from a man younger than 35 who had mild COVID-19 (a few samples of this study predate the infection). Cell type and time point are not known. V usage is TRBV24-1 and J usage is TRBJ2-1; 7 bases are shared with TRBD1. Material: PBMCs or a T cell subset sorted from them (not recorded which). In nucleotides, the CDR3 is TGTGCCACCAGTGATTGGACAGGTTACAATGAGCAGTTCTTC. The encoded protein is CATSDWTGYNEQFF.